Below are 18 T cell receptor beta chains sequenced from a single sample in a study of cytomegalovirus exposure and HLA in healthy donors. Produced via immunoSEQ multiplex PCR; TCRdb's table is partial and in-frame only. The table includes 200,000 to 250,000 clones, 85% to 95% detected once. Sequencing used PBMCs. The receptors shown here come from a woman younger than 35 in good health and CMV-seronegative.

V is TRBV9 and J is TRBJ2-1; 15 nucleotides agree with TRBD2. The CDR3 consists of 18 residues. Germline CDR1 reads SGDLS; CDR2 reads YYNGEE. Trimming at V came to 4 bases and at J to 3 bases, leaving 8 bases not matched to a gene. In DNA form, the CDR3 reads TGTGCCAGCAGCTCAGAAGGACTAGCGGGAGGGAGCTACAATGAGCAGTTCTTC. Protein product: CASSSEGLAGGSYNEQFF.

The CDR3 here is CASSLEWADSYEQYF. CDR3 bases: TGTGCCAGCAGCCTGGAATGGGCAGACTCCTACGAGCAGTACTTC. J is TRBJ2-7 and V is TRBV5-5; D not resolved. CDR1 is SGHKS and CDR2 is YYEKEE in the germline V gene (reference sequence). This CDR3 comprises 15 residues. The V and J ends lost 4 bases and 0 bases respectively, with 14 bases between them.

This chain uses TRBV5-1 with TRBJ2-7, with 9 bases matching TRBD2. Trimming at V came to 3 bases and at J to 6 bases, leaving 10 bases not matched to a gene. The CDR3 has 15 residues. Germline loops: CDR1 SGHRS, CDR2 YFSETQ. The CDR3 region has the DNA TGCGCCAGCAGCTCGCTAGATAGCGGGAGCGGCGAGCAGTACTTC. Its translation: CASSSLDSGSGEQYF.

The CDR3 loop is CASSLSWTGVAKNIQYF. DNA for the CDR3: TGCGCCAGCAGCCTATCATGGACAGGGGTAGCCAAAAACATTCAGTACTTC. The chain couples TRBV5-1 to TRBJ2-4; 9 bases map to TRBD1. The germline CDR1 and CDR2 sequences are SGHRS and YFSETQ. J lost 0 bases, V lost 4 bases, and 8 bases had no gene match. This CDR3 is built from 17 residues.

The chain is built from TRBV6-1 and TRBJ2-7; 7 nucleotides agree with TRBD1. The V gene's germline CDR1 is MNHNS and CDR2 SASEGT. V lost 1 base to trimming and J lost 2 bases; unmatched junction nucleotides: 17. The CDR3 runs 19 residues. The CDR3 DNA follows: TGTGCCAGCAGTGAAGACAACAGGGGAAGATTTGGGCCAGCCTACGAGCAGTACTTC. Amino acid sequence: CASSEDNRGRFGPAYEQYF.

The gene calls are TRBV27 and TRBJ1-1, with a tentative D call TRBD1 (6 bases). The germline V gene has CDR1 MNHEY and CDR2 SMNVEV (reference sequence). Trimming pared 5 bases from V and 8 bases from J, leaving 12 bases between. The CDR3 spans 12 residues. As DNA, the CDR3 is TGTGCCAGCAGTGACCCAGACAGGGAAGCTTTCTTT. Translating gives CASSDPDREAFF.

A word on this clone: The same CDR3 can be traced to other DNA sequences in this sample. The CDR3 coding sequence is TGTGCCAGCAGCTTAGGTCGGAACACTGAAGCTTTCTTT. Protein: CASSLGRNTEAFF. The chain recombines TRBV11-2 with TRBJ1-1; D remains unclear. The CDR3 consists of 13 residues. The germline gives CDR1 SGHAT, CDR2 FQNNGV. Trimming pared 1 base from V and 1 base from J, leaving 4 bases between.

The genes are TRBV13 and TRBJ2-3, with TRBD2 matching 11 bases. Germline trimming cut 2 bases from V and 4 bases from J; bases unmatched to any gene: 5. The CDR3 spans 16 residues. Germline V gene sequence: CDR1 PRHDT, CDR2 FYEKMQ (reference sequence). CDR3 bases: TGTGCCAGCAGCTTAAATAGGGGACTAGCGGCAGATACGCAGTATTTT. It codes for CASSLNRGLAADTQYF.

This chain joins TRBV15 and TRBJ1-2; possibly TRBD1 for D (5 bases). Germline CDR1 and CDR2: LNHNV and YYDKDF (reference sequence). The CDR3 is made up of 17 amino acids. V lost 2 bases to trimming and J lost 7 bases, with 23 bases between them. The CDR3 DNA reads as TGTGCCACCAGCAGATTCCAGGGATCCCAACTATATCGTGGCTACACCTTC. Protein sequence: CATSRFQGSQLYRGYTF.

The chain employs TRBV5-1 and TRBJ2-7, with unresolved D. Germline V CDR1 and CDR2: SGHRS, YFSETQ. With 2 bases removed from V and 4 bases from J, the gap between germline ends came to 10 bases. The CDR3 runs to 13 residues. CDR3 amino acids: CASSFRSGYEQYF. The CDR3 DNA reads TGCGCCAGCAGCTTTAGATCCGGTTACGAGCAGTACTTC.

This chain uses TRBV19 with TRBJ1-2; unclear D gene. The CDR3 covers 15 residues. Between the trimmed V and J ends, which lost 3 bases and 3 bases, there was a span of 14 bases. Germline V gene data show CDR1 as LNHDA and CDR2 as SQIVND (reference sequence). The CDR3 spells CASSMGIGRDYGYTF. The CDR3 DNA reads TGTGCCAGTAGTATGGGTATCGGGAGGGACTATGGCTACACCTTC.

The chain combines TRBV10-3 with TRBJ2-2; D possibly corresponds to TRBD2 (5 bases). V dropped 11 bases and J dropped 5 bases, with 18 bases sitting between them. The CDR3 is made up of 14 amino acids. Germline V gene sequence: CDR1 ENHRY, CDR2 SYGVKD. CDR3: CASYRGLRTGELFF. CDR3 nucleotides: TGTGCCTCCTATCGAGGGTTGCGTACCGGGGAGCTGTTTTTT.

The J gene is TRBJ2-2, the V gene TRBV23-1; a weak D match, TRBD2 (7 bases). TRBV23-1 is flagged as an ORF with uncertain function. Trimming left V 3 bases short and J 4 bases short, with 12 bases between. This CDR3 comprises 15 residues. DNA for the CDR3: TGCGCCAGCAGTCAGGGGGGGCAGGGCACCGGGGAGCTGTTTTTT. It translates to CASSQGGQGTGELFF.

V and J are TRBV30 and TRBJ2-7; 12 bases map to TRBD1. The CDR3 consists of 14 residues. Germline CDR1 is GTSNPN and CDR2 is SVGIG (reference sequence). J lost 2 bases, V lost 1 base, and 0 bases had no gene match. CDR3 coding DNA: TGTGCCTGGAGTGGGGACAGGGGGCCCTACGAGCAGTACTTC. It translates to CAWSGDRGPYEQYF.

This chain joins TRBV2 and TRBJ2-2, with TRBD2 identical over 9 bases. Trimming at V came to 10 bases and at J to 3 bases, leaving 9 bases not matched to a gene. The CDR3 loop spans 15 amino acids. Looked up from germline, CDR1 is SNHLY and CDR2 is FYNNEI. CDR3 sequence (DNA): TGTGCCACCAGATTGGGACTAGCCCACACCGGGGAGCTGTTTTTT. It encodes CATRLGLAHTGELFF.

The J gene is TRBJ1-1, the V gene TRBV4-1; no clear D gene. This CDR3 has 13 residues. V lost 0 bases and J 4 bases, leaving 6 bases between the germline ends. Germline values: CDR1 MGHRA, CDR2 YSYEKL. CDR3 protein: CASSQDRSTEAFF. The CDR3 region has the DNA TGCGCCAGCAGCCAAGACAGGTCCACTGAAGCTTTCTTT.

The chain uses TRBV30 and TRBJ2-1; D gene uncertain. Germline V CDR1 and CDR2: GTSNPN, SVGIG (reference sequence). This CDR3 has 14 amino acids. Trimming removed 3 bases at V and 10 bases at J, with 19 bases between. CDR3 sequence (DNA): TGTGCCTGGAGCCCCCCTCCCCTCTCCGAGGAGCAGTTCTTC. Residues: CAWSPPPLSEEQFF.

The gene calls are TRBV27 and TRBJ1-1; tentatively, D is TRBD1 (5 bases). V lost 2 bases and J 0 bases, leaving 16 bases between the germline ends. CDR1 and CDR2 from the germline V gene are MNHEY and SMNVEV (reference sequence). CDR3 length: 17 amino acids. In nucleotides, the CDR3 is TGTGCCAGCAGTTTACGAGTAGGGGAATTCATGAACACTGAAGCTTTCTTT. It translates to CASSLRVGEFMNTEAFF.